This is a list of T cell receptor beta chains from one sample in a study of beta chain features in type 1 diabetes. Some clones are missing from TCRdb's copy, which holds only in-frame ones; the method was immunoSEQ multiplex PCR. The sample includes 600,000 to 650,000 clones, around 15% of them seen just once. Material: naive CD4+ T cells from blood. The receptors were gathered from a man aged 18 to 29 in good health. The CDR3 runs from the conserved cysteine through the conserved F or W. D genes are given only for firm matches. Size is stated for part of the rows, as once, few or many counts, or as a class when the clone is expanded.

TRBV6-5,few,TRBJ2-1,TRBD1,CASRQPGQPYNEQFF,TGTGCCAGCAGACAACCGGGACAGCCATACAATGAGCAGTTCTTC
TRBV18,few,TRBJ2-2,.,CASSPGRELFF,TGTGCCAGCTCACCAGGGAGGGAGCTGTTTTTT
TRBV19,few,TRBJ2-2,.,CASKNDGTGELFF,TGTGCCAGTAAAAACGACGGGACCGGGGAGCTGTTTTTT
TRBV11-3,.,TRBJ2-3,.,CASSRVGGTSTDTQYF,TGTGCCAGCAGCCGGGTGGGCGGAACTAGCACAGATACGCAGTATTTT
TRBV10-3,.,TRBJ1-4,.,CARSGKRNEKLFF,TGTGCCAGATCTGGGAAGCGTAATGAAAAACTGTTTTTT
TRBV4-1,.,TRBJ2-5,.,CASSHMGPAYQETQYF,TGCGCCAGCAGCCATATGGGACCGGCATACCAAGAGACCCAGTACTTC
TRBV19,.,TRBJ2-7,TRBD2,CASRSVASGTNYEQYF,TGTGCCAGTAGATCGGTGGCTAGCGGTACGAACTACGAGCAGTACTTC
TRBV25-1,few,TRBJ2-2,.,CASSEFGGTGELFF,TGTGCCAGCAGTGAATTTGGGGGCACCGGGGAGCTGTTTTTT
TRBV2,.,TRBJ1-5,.,CATRQLSNQPQHF,TGTGCCACCCGACAGCTTAGCAATCAGCCCCAGCATTTT
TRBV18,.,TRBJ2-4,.,CASSPPGGAKNIQYF,TGTGCCAGCTCACCACCAGGCGGGGCCAAAAACATTCAGTACTTC
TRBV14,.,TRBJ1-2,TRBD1,CASSLYRGGNYGYTF,TGTGCCAGCAGCCTATACAGGGGTGGTAACTATGGCTACACCTTC
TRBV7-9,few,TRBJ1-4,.,CASSLDGRDNEKLFF,TGTGCCAGCAGCCTTGACGGGAGGGACAATGAAAAACTGTTTTTT
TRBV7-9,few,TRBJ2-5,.,CASSLGSAGAQGYF,TGTGCCAGCAGCTTAGGTTCGGCAGGCGCACAGGGGTACTTC
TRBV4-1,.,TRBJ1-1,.,CASRFIGVGNTEAFF,TGCGCCAGCCGGTTCATTGGGGTCGGGAACACTGAAGCTTTCTTT
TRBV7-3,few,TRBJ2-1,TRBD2,CASSNGLGQFF,TGTGCCAGCAGCAATGGACTAGGCCAGTTCTTC
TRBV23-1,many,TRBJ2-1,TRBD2,CASSPRASGSLADEQFF,TGCGCCAGCAGTCCCAGGGCTAGCGGGAGTCTTGCGGATGAGCAGTTCTTC
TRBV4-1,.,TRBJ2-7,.,CASSQALIQAREQYF,TGCGCCAGCAGCCAAGCCCTCATCCAAGCAAGGGAGCAGTACTTC
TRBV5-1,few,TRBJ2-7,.,CASSQPEGYEQYF,TGCGCCAGCAGCCAACCCGAGGGCTACGAGCAGTACTTC
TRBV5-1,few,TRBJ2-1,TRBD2,CASSLVAGLNNEQFF,TGCGCCAGCAGCTTGGTAGCGGGGTTAAACAATGAGCAGTTCTTC
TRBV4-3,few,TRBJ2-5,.,CASRVGLRETQYF,TGCGCCAGCAGGGTGGGTCTTCGAGAGACCCAGTACTTC
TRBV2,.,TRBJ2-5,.,CASSALGAETQYF,TGTGCCAGCAGTGCCTTGGGCGCAGAGACCCAGTACTTC
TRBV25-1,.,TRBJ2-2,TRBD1,CASSELDRGTGELFF,TGTGCCAGCAGTGAACTGGACAGGGGGACCGGGGAGCTGTTTTTT
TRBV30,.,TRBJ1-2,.,CAWSVPGRTNYGYTF,TGTGCCTGGAGTGTTCCGGGCAGGACAAACTATGGCTACACCTTC
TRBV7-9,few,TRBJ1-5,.,CASSPLRDSNQPQHF,TGTGCCAGCAGCCCTCTCCGGGACAGCAATCAGCCCCAGCATTTT
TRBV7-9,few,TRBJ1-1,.,CASSLGEGTEAFF,TGTGCCAGCAGCTTAGGAGAGGGCACTGAAGCTTTCTTT
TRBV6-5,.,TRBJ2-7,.,CASSFSVYEQYF,TGTGCCAGCAGTTTCTCAGTCTACGAGCAGTACTTC
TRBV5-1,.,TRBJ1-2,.,CASSLENPTVGGYTF,TGCGCCAGCAGCTTGGAAAATCCGACGGTGGGAGGCTACACCTTC
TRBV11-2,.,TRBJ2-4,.,CASSSINQAKNIQYF,TGTGCCAGCAGCTCGATTAACCAAGCCAAAAACATTCAGTACTTC
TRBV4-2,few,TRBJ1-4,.,CASSQANRVEKLFF,TGTGCCAGCAGCCAAGCTAACAGGGTAGAAAAACTGTTTTTT
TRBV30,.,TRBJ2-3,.,CAWNPGFTDTQYF,TGTGCCTGGAATCCGGGCTTTACAGATACGCAGTATTTT
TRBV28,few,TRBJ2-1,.,CASSPGLVQFF,TGTGCCAGCAGCCCAGGGCTAGTGCAGTTCTTC
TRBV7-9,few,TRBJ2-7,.,CASSLFEWRSHYEQYF,TGTGCCAGCAGCTTATTCGAGTGGCGCTCACACTACGAGCAGTACTTC
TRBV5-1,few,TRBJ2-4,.,CASSLEVRGIQYF,TGCGCCAGCAGCTTGGAAGTACGGGGAATTCAGTACTTC
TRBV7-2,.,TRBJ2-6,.,CASSSDTSGANVLTF,TGTGCCAGCAGCTCTGACACCTCTGGGGCCAACGTCCTGACTTTC
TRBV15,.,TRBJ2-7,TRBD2,CATSRRLAGSYEQYF,TGTGCCACCAGCAGACGGCTAGCGGGATCATACGAGCAGTACTTC
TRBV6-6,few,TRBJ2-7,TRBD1,CASSYRAGGISYEQYF,TGTGCCAGCAGTTACCGAGCAGGGGGAATCTCCTACGAGCAGTACTTC
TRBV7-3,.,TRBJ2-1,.,CASSPRREHNEQFF,TGTGCCAGCAGCCCCCGGAGGGAGCACAATGAGCAGTTCTTC
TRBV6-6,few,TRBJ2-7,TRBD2,CASDSGRTNEQYF,TGTGCCAGCGATAGCGGGAGAACAAACGAGCAGTACTTC
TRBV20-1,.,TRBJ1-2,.,CSAIAYGYTF,TGCAGTGCTATTGCCTATGGCTACACCTTC
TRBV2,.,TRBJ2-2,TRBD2,CASSELAANTGELFF,TGTGCCAGCAGTGAGCTAGCGGCGAACACCGGGGAGCTGTTTTTT
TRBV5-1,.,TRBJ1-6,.,CASSLGGRENSPLHF,TGCGCCAGCAGCTTGGGCGGGAGGGAAAATTCACCCCTCCACTTT
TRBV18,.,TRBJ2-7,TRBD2,CASSTGGTVSYEQYF,TGTGCCAGCTCCACGGGGGGTACAGTCTCCTACGAGCAGTACTTC
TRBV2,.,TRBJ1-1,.,CASSFRVNTEAFF,TGTGCCAGCAGTTTTCGGGTGAACACTGAAGCTTTCTTT
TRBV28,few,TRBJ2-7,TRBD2,CATTLAGTIPSSYEQYF,TGTGCCACCACACTAGCGGGTACCATACCGAGCTCCTACGAGCAGTACTTC
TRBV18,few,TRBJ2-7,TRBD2,CASSPALAAYEQYF,TGTGCCAGCTCGCCCGCACTAGCGGCTTACGAGCAGTACTTC
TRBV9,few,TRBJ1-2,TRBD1,CASSGQGTYTF,TGTGCCAGCAGCGGACAGGGGACCTACACCTTC
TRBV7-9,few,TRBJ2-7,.,CASSLEAGPYEQYF,TGTGCCAGCAGCTTAGAAGCAGGGCCCTACGAGCAGTACTTC